Below, one TCR beta chain is given with its context. This clonotype was observed at least ten times. The antigen it recognizes is unknown. Within one base of it there is no much larger clone, and no base qualities were kept. This sample stems from a study of low-dose radiotherapy and immunotherapy resistance in tumors (dated by TCRdb to 2022 to 2024). Context from the whole study: In Cohort 1, each fraction delivered 0.5 Gy every 2 weeks, and the prescribed total PTV dose was 6.5 Gy. Aspirin 300 mg was taken orally once daily by patients for four cycles, starting on cycle 1 day 1. Intravenous cyclophosphamide at 200 mg/m2 was administered every two weeks, one day ahead of each radiation and immunotherapy administration. Randomization of trial participants into treatment groups was not performed. For Cohort 2, the dose was 1 Gy per fraction given every two weeks, adding up to 13 Gy in total across 26 weeks. Patients were given nivolumab as a 240 mg flat dose every two weeks and ipilimumab at 1 mg/kg every six weeks, with both drugs delivered intravenously. The translational analysis covered eight patients: three from the first dose cohort and the first five from the second dose cohort.

Explained via the paper, the time point label denotes: before trial treatment. Donors were enrolled in RACIN, a single-arm phase I dose-escalation trial in which nivolumab, ipilimumab, aspirin, low-dose cyclophosphamide and low-dose radiotherapy were combined. Patients were eligible if they had advanced solid tumors that were TIL-negative. The CDR3 sequence holds 13 residues, the cysteine and phenylalanine included. The sequence is cut down to CDR3 DNA, 39 bases in frame from base 1. V loses 8 bases, J loses 3 bases, and the germline ends lie 13 bases apart. First-strand cDNA was synthesized using Superscript III and a set of TRAV- and TRBV-specific primers, so that both TCRalpha and TCRbeta chains were covered. TCRs were amplified with Phusion for roughly 20 PCR cycles using a constant-region primer together with the adapter attached to the V primers. The MessageAmp II aRNA Amplification Kit was used to amplify the isolated mRNA, with in vitro transcription run for approximately 15 hours at 37 degrees C. The Dynabeads mRNA DIRECT Purification Kit was used to isolate mRNA for TCR sequencing. Indexed Illumina adapters were added in a second Phusion PCR of around 27 cycles, and the PCR products were purified with AMPure XP beads. Deep sequencing of the TCRalpha and TCRbeta libraries was carried out on an Illumina MiniSeq instrument. Under the source paper's analysis protocol: Using custom Perl scripts, TCR sequences that encoded the same protein were pooled, out-of-frame sequences were dropped, and the abundance of each clonotype was calculated. Any TCR sequence backed by just one read was left out of the analysis. The metrics used to describe the repertoires included Shannon entropy, Gini index, clonality, richness, and the frequency of TCRs shared between repertoires. TCRdb trimmed the raw reads at Q25, called clones with MiXCR and kept productive beta chains. Every distinct CDR3 protein forms one entry, paired with its most common genes and DNA. The V and J calls follow TCRdb's processing rather than the paper's. In this sample the table shows 80,000 to 95,000 distinct CDR3 sequences, just under 9.5% of which occur a single time. Around 0.96% of the sample is in the top ten clones.

The TCR originated in a male donor with prostate cancer. The starting material was PBMCs, obtained before treatment. Recombination joined TRBV12-3 or TRBV12-4 with TRBJ2-5, with the D gene not confidently named. In nucleotide form, the sequence is TGTGCCAGCGCCCGGGCTAGTAAAGAGACCCAGTACTTC. The resulting protein is CASARASKETQYF.